A selection of T cell receptor beta chains follows, all from one sample in a study of PD-L1 blockade in urothelial cancer. The protocol was immunoSEQ multiplex PCR, while the TCRdb copy is restricted to in-frame clones and leaves out a portion. Seen here are approximately 90,000 clones, 85% observed once, and the top ten hold 14%. The sequencing here drew on PBMCs, taken around atezolizumab (anti-PD-L1) treatment. The receptors were gathered from a man aged 55 to 70 with urothelial cancer. Both conserved end residues are part of each CDR3. Fields, in order: V gene, CDR3 length, J gene, D gene, clone size, CDR3 protein, CDR3 DNA. D genes are given only for firm matches. Only part of the rows carry a size: once, few, many, or a class if the clone is expanded.

>TRBV5-1|14|TRBJ1-4|.|.
CASRPTAENEKLFF
TGCGCCAGCAGACCGACAGCAGAGAATGAAAAACTGTTTTTT
>TRBV2|15|TRBJ1-1|.|once
CATRGREFGNTEAFF
TGTGCCACCAGGGGCAGGGAATTTGGGAACACTGAAGCTTTCTTT
>TRBV7-2|16|TRBJ2-7|TRBD2|once
CASSEVASGSSYEQYF
TGTGCCAGCAGCGAGGTGGCTAGCGGGAGCTCCTACGAGCAGTACTTC
>TRBV6-5|15|TRBJ1-5|TRBD1|.
CASSRLGTGNQPQHF
TGTGCCAGCAGCCGGCTCGGGACAGGCAATCAGCCCCAGCATTTT
>TRBV6-6|14|TRBJ2-6|.|.
CASSVLSGANVLTF
TGTGCCAGCAGTGTTCTCTCTGGGGCCAACGTCCTGACTTTC
>TRBV6-1|14|TRBJ2-2|TRBD1|.
CASSGQGVTGELFF
TGTGCCAGCAGCGGTCAGGGGGTTACCGGGGAGCTGTTTTTT
>TRBV6-1|14|TRBJ2-3|TRBD1|.
CASSPGQIADTQYF
TGTGCCAGCAGCCCGGGACAGATAGCAGATACGCAGTATTTT
>TRBV10-2|17|TRBJ1-1|TRBD1|.
CASSVWGQGGGDTEAFF
TGCGCCAGCAGTGTTTGGGGACAGGGCGGCGGCGACACTGAAGCTTTCTTT
>TRBV29-1|12|TRBJ2-5|TRBD1|.
CSVGQNQETQYF
TGCAGCGTGGGACAGAACCAAGAGACCCAGTACTTC
>TRBV6-5|12|TRBJ1-6|.|once
CASSYPNSPLHF
TGTGCCAGCAGTTACCCGAATTCACCCCTCCACTTT
>TRBV7-2|13|TRBJ2-7|TRBD2|.
CASSLGAGVGQYF
TGTGCCAGCAGCTTAGGCGCGGGAGTCGGACAGTACTTC
>TRBV10-3|16|TRBJ2-1|TRBD2|.
CAISSTSGGPYNEQFF
TGTGCCATCAGTTCGACTAGCGGGGGACCCTACAATGAGCAGTTCTTC
>TRBV15|15|TRBJ2-6|.|.
CATSIDNSGANVLTF
TGTGCCACCAGCATTGACAACTCTGGGGCCAACGTCCTGACTTTC
>TRBV11-3|15|TRBJ2-3|.|.
CASSLTGLLTDTQYF
TGTGCCAGCAGCTTAACAGGGTTACTCACAGATACGCAGTATTTT
>TRBV6-5|13|TRBJ2-3|.|.
CASSSSYTDTQYF
TGTGCCAGCAGTTCCAGTTACACAGATACGCAGTATTTT
>TRBV5-1|16|TRBJ2-7|.|.
CASSPVGRESLYEQYF
TGCGCCAGCAGCCCGGTGGGACGGGAGTCCCTCTACGAGCAGTACTTC
>TRBV4-3|16|TRBJ2-3|TRBD1|.
CASSQEGRGSWAAQYF
TGCGCCAGCAGCCAAGAAGGCAGGGGGAGCTGGGCCGCGCAGTATTTT
>TRBV6-5|15|TRBJ2-7|.|once
CASSYSSNEGYEQYF
TGTGCCAGCAGTTACTCGAGTAATGAGGGCTACGAGCAGTACTTC
>TRBV6-1|14|TRBJ1-5|.|.
CASSDPGYNQPQHF
TGTGCCAGCAGTGACCCAGGGTACAATCAGCCCCAGCATTTT
>TRBV10-2|12|TRBJ2-1|TRBD2|.
CASSELAGEQFF
TGCGCCAGCAGTGAGTTAGCGGGAGAGCAGTTCTTC
>TRBV7-3|14|TRBJ2-1|.|.
CASSLSGSANEQFF
TGTGCCAGCAGCTTATCTGGTAGCGCCAATGAGCAGTTCTTC
>TRBV5-1|14|TRBJ1-1|TRBD1|.
CASSQTGVVAEAFF
TGCGCCAGCAGCCAAACAGGGGTAGTCGCTGAAGCTTTCTTT
>TRBV11-3|15|TRBJ1-5|.|.
CASSPFPGPEQPQHF
TGTGCCAGCAGCCCCTTTCCAGGGCCCGAACAGCCCCAGCATTTT